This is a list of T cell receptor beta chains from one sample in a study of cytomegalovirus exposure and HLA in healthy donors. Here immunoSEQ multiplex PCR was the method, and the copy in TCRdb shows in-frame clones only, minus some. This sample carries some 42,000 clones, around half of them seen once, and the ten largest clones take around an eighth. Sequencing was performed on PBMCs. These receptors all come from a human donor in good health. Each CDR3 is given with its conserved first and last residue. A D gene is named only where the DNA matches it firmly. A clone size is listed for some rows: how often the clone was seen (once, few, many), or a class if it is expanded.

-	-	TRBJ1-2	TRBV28	CASSLAGGWTNYGYTF	TGTGCCAGCAGTTTAGCGGGAGGGTGGACTAACTATGGCTACACCTTC
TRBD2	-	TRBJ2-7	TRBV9	CASSPQVGGNYEQYF	TGTGCCAGCAGCCCCCAGGTGGGGGGGAACTACGAGCAGTACTTC
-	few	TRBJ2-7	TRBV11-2	CASNPTSRDNYEQYF	TGTGCCAGCAACCCTACCAGCCGGGACAACTACGAGCAGTACTTC
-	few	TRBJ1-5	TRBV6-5	CASNPGYSNQPQHF	TGTGCCAGCAATCCGGGTTATAGCAATCAGCCCCAGCATTTT
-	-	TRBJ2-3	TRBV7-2	CASSLALTGDTQYF	TGTGCCAGCAGCTTAGCGCTAACGGGGGATACGCAGTATTTT
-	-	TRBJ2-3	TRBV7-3	CASSRERTDTQYF	TGTGCCAGCAGCCGAGAACGCACAGATACGCAGTATTTT
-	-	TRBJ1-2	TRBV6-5	CASSLQGRYGYTF	TGTGCCAGCAGTCTACAGGGTCGATACGGCTACACCTTC
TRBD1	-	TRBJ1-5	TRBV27	CASRQGASNQPQHF	TGTGCCAGCAGACAGGGGGCTAGCAATCAGCCCCAGCATTTT
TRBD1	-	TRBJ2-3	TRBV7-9	CASSLDRGAATQYF	TGTGCCAGCAGCTTAGACAGGGGGGCGGCTACGCAGTATTTT
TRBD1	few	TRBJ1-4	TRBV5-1	CASSVDRAEKLFF	TGCGCCAGCAGCGTTGACAGGGCTGAAAAACTGTTTTTT
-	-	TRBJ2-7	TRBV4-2	CASSQELRDYEQYF	TGTGCCAGCAGCCAAGAACTCCGGGACTACGAGCAGTACTTC
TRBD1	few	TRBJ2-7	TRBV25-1	CASRGQGGLSEQYF	TGTGCCAGCAGAGGACAGGGGGGACTCTCCGAGCAGTACTTC
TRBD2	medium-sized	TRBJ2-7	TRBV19	CASRRASGGYEQYF	TGTGCCAGTAGGCGGGCTAGCGGGGGCTACGAGCAGTACTTC
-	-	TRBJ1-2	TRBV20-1	CSAWGIGYTF	TGCAGTGCTTGGGGCATTGGCTACACCTTC
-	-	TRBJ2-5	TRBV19	CASSPLENAYQETQYF	TGTGCCAGTAGTCCCCTAGAAAATGCATACCAAGAGACCCAGTACTTC
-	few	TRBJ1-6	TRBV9	CASSPIPNSPLHF	TGTGCCAGCAGTCCTATCCCAAATTCACCCCTCCACTTT
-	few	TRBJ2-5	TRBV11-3	CASSLQGSGETQYF	TGTGCCAGCAGCTTGCAGGGGAGTGGAGAGACCCAGTACTTC
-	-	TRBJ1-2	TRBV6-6	CASSYSGGGASGYTF	TGTGCCAGCAGTTACTCGGGCGGGGGCGCCTCTGGCTACACCTTC
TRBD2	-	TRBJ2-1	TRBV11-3	CASSFSGRASSYNEQFF	TGTGCCAGCAGCTTTAGCGGGCGTGCTAGCTCCTACAATGAGCAGTTCTTC
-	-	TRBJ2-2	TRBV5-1	CASSPSLSGTGELFF	TGCGCCAGCAGCCCCAGTCTATCAGGAACCGGGGAGCTGTTTTTT
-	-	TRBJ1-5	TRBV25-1	CASSVSGRREPQHF	TGTGCCAGCAGTGTTTCTGGGCGCAGGGAGCCCCAGCATTTT
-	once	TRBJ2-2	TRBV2	CASRSQGRAGELFF	TGTGCCAGCAGGTCGCAGGGGAGGGCCGGGGAGCTGTTTTTT
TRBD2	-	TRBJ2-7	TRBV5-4	CASSQDGTSGSYEQYF	TGTGCCAGCAGCCAAGATGGGACTAGCGGCTCCTACGAGCAGTACTTC
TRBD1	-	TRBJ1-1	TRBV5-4	CASSGPGTGNTEAFF	TGTGCCAGCAGCGGTCCCGGGACAGGGAACACTGAAGCTTTCTTT
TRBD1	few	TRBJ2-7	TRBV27	CASSLISPDRDLGEQYF	TGTGCCAGCAGTTTAATTTCCCCGGACAGGGACCTCGGCGAGCAGTACTTC
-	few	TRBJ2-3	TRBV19	CASSMSQGGTDTQYF	TGTGCCAGTAGTATGAGCCAAGGAGGGACAGATACGCAGTATTTT
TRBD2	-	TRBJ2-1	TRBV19	CASSQASSGRAQFF	TGTGCCAGTAGCCAAGCCTCTAGCGGGAGGGCACAGTTCTTC
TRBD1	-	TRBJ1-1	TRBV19	CASRIQGADTEAFF	TGTGCCAGTAGGATCCAGGGGGCGGACACTGAAGCTTTCTTT
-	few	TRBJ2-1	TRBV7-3	CASSLTGVGGINEQFF	TGTGCCAGCAGCTTAACTGGCGTGGGCGGGATCAATGAGCAGTTCTTC
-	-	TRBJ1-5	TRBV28	CASTSSNQPQHF	TGTGCCAGCACGTCGAGCAATCAGCCCCAGCATTTT
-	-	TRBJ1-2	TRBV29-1	CSVVREGGYTF	TGCAGCGTTGTCAGGGAGGGTGGCTACACCTTC
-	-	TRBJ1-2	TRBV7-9	CASSSDTIRGGYTF	TGTGCCAGCAGCTCCGACACAATCCGGGGAGGCTACACCTTC
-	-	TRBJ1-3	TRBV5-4	CASSPPAGAGGNTIYF	TGTGCCAGCAGTCCCCCCGCGGGGGCAGGTGGAAACACCATATATTTT
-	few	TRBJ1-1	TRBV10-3	CAISESAGVGNTEAFF	TGTGCCATCAGTGAGTCGGCGGGGGTTGGAAACACTGAAGCTTTCTTT
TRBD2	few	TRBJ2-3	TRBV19	CASNSLAGDYTDTQYF	TGTGCCAGCAACTCGCTAGCGGGGGATTACACAGATACGCAGTATTTT
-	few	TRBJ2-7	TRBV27	CASSLGTTSRSEQYF	TGTGCCAGCAGTTTGGGGACAACCAGCAGGTCTGAGCAGTACTTC
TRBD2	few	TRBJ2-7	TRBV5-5	CASSKTRLAGSYEQYF	TGTGCCAGCAGCAAGACCAGACTAGCGGGGTCCTACGAGCAGTACTTC
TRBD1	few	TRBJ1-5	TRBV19	CASRDRAWNQPQHF	TGTGCCAGCCGGGACAGGGCTTGGAATCAGCCCCAGCATTTT
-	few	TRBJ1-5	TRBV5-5	CASSSDQGYSNQPQHF	TGTGCCAGCAGCTCGGATCAGGGGTATAGCAATCAGCCCCAGCATTTT
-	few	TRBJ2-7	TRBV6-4	CATNQRVGEQYF	TGTGCCACCAACCAGCGAGTAGGCGAGCAGTACTTC
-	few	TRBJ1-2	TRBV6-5	CASSYGGYGYTF	TGTGCCAGCAGTTACGGGGGGTATGGCTACACCTTC
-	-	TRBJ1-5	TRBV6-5	CASSYSAGASGQPQHF	TGTGCCAGCAGTTACTCGGCAGGGGCATCTGGGCAGCCCCAGCATTTT
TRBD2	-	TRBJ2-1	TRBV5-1	CASSPGLAGGSWYNEQFF	TGCGCCAGCAGCCCGGGACTAGCGGGAGGTAGTTGGTACAATGAGCAGTTCTTC
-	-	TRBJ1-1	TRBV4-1	CASSQAGTLNTEAFF	TGCGCCAGCAGCCAAGCAGGGACTCTGAACACTGAAGCTTTCTTT
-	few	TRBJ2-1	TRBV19	CATTPRDDRQGEQFF	TGTGCCACCACACCCCGGGACGACAGGCAGGGTGAGCAGTTCTTC
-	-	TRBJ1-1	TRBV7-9	CASSLSPGSMNTEAFF	TGTGCCAGCAGCTTAAGCCCAGGTTCCATGAACACTGAAGCTTTCTTT